Reported below is one TCR beta chain. This sample is part of a study of blood T cell repertoires in COVID-19. Across the study: Sources were T cells, B-cell-depleted T cells, or PBMCs; the material itself was cDNA or gDNA.

V dropped 0 bases and J dropped 7; count of bases not matched to a gene: 3. Germline CDR1 and CDR2: MNHEY and SVGAGI. CDR3 length: 16 residues. Sequencing used immunoSEQ multiplex PCR; TCRdb keeps in-frame clones, though not all of them. The sample lists some 120,000 clones, roughly four fifths seen once, with about 12% in the top ten. The chain uses TRBV6-5 and TRBJ2-5, with 15 bases that match TRBD2. The sequence was obtained from a human donor in a cohort sampled during active COVID-19. The material sequenced was peripheral blood. The CDR3 DNA follows: TGTGCCAGCAGTTACTCGGGACTAGCGGGGGGAGGGACCCAGTACTTC. Translated, it gives CASSYSGLAGGGTQYF.